The clone carrying this T cell receptor (beta chain) was seen repeatedly, ten times or more. Its cognate antigen is unknown. This sample is drawn from a study of T cell repertoires in cytomegalovirus infection. Study at large: Indicated by public TCR beta signatures were CMV infection and matching HLA type.

TCRdb re-analysed the reads in MiXCR, keeping a single row per CDR3 protein. The table shows around 210,000 distinct CDR3 sequences, with approximately 7% occurring only once. This CDR3 region has 14 residues. The V segment lost 6 bases and the J segment 3 bases; nucleotides outside the gene matches: 5. Germline CDR1 reads SGHVS; CDR2 reads FNYEAQ. Study-level results: The cumulative frequency of public TCR beta families identified carriers of CMV plus the relevant HLA. Dominating the ex vivo response were HLA-C-restricted CMV-specific TCR beta clonotypes.

What was sequenced was PBMCs. The receptor's source is a human donor in good health (CMV status not recorded). Some clones in this sample may be carry-over from other donors' samples. The chain employs TRBV7-6 and TRBJ1-1; 9 bases match TRBD1. The CDR3 DNA is TGTGCCAGCAGTAGACAGGGGGGTGACACTGAAGCTTTCTTT. This codes for CASSRQGGDTEAFF.